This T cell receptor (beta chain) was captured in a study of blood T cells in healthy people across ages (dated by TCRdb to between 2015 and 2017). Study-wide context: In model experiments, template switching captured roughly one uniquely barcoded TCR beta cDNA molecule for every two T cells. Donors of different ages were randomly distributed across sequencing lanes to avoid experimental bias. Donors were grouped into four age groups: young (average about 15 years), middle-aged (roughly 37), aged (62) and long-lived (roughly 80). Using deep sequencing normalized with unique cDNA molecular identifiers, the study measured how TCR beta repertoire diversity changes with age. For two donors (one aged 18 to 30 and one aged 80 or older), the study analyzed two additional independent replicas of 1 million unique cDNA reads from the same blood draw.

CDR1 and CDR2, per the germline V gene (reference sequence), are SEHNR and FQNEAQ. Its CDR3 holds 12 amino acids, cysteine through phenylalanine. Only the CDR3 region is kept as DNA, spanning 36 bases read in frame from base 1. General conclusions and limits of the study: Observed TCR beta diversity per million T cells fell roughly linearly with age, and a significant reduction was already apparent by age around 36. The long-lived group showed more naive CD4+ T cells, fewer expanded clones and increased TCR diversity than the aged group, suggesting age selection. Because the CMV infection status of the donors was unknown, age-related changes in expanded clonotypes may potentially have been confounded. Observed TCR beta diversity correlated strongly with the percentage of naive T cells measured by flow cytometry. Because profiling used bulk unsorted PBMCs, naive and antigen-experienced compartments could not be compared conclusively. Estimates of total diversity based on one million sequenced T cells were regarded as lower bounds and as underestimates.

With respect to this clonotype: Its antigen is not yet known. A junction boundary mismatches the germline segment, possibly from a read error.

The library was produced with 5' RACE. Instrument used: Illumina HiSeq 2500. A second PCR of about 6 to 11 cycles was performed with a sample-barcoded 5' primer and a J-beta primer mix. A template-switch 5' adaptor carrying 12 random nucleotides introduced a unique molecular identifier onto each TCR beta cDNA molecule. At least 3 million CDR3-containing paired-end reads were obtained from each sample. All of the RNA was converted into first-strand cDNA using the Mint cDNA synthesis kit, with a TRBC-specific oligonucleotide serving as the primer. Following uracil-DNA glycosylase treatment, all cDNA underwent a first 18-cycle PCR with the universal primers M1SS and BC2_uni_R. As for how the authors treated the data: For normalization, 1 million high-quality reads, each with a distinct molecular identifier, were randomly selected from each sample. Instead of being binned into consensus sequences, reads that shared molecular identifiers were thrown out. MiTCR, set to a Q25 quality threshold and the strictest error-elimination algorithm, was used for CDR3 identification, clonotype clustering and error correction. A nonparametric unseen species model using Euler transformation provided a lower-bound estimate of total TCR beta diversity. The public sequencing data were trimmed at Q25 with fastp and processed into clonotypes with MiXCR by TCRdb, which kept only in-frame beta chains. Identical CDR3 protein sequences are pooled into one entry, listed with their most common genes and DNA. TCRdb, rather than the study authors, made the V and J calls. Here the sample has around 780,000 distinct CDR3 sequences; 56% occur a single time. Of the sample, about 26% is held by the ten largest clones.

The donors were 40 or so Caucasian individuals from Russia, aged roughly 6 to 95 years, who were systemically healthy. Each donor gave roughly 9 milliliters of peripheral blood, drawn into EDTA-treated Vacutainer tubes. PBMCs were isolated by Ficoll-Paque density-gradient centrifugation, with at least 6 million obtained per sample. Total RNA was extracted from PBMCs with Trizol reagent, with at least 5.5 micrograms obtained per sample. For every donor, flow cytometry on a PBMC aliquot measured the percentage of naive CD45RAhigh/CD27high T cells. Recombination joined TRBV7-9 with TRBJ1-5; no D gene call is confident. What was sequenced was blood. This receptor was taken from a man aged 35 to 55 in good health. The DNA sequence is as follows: TGTGCCGGCAGCTTAACGGGGCAGCCCCAGCATTTT. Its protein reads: CAGSLTGQPQHF.